This TCR beta chain was profiled in a study of blood T cell repertoires in COVID-19. Clinical history reported by participants formed the basis on which cohorts were assigned. Trimming took 9 bases from V and 0 from J; bases not matched to a gene: 8. The CDR3 is 14 amino acids. CDR1 SGHRS and CDR2 YFSETQ come from the germline V gene. The table came from immunoSEQ multiplex PCR; TCRdb's copy has only in-frame clones and leaves some out. This sample has 110,000 to 150,000 clones, with roughly 88% found just once. Material: PBMCs or T cells enriched from blood (not recorded which). The gene calls are TRBV5-1 and TRBJ1-1; 7 bases map to TRBD1. The sequence came from a middle-aged man who had recovered from COVID-19. CDR3 region: CATGPGQMNTEAFF. CDR3 DNA: TGCGCCACCGGGCCGGGACAGATGAACACTGAAGCTTTCTTT.